The 23 T cell receptor beta chains in this list originate from one sample, sequenced in a study of cytomegalovirus exposure and HLA in healthy donors. The primer mix had 60 Vbeta and 13 Jbeta primers. Sequenced by immunoSEQ multiplex PCR; TCRdb stores in-frame clones only, minus some. The repertoire holds 55,000 to 70,000 clones, around 80% seen once, with around 3.9% in the top ten. Input material: PBMCs. All receptors come from a woman aged 40 to 55 in good health and CMV-seronegative.

This clone turned up a few times. The chain is built from TRBV11-2 and TRBJ2-7, with D possibly matching TRBD1 (5 bases). Per the germline V gene, CDR1 is SGHAT and CDR2 is FQNNGV. The CDR3 sequence is 15 residues long. V shed 1 base and J shed 5 bases, with 15 bases lying between them. CDR3 nucleotides: TGTGCCAGCAGCTTAGCTATGGGGCTTTTGGACGAGCAGTACTTC. The encoded protein is CASSLAMGLLDEQYF. Supplemented by reference TRBV11-2 and TRBJ2-7, the full variable domain reads EAGVAQSPRYKIIEKRQSVAFWCNPISGHATLYWYQQILGQGPKLLIQFQNNGVVDDSQLPKDRFSAERLKGVDSTLKIQPAKLEDSAVYLCASSLAMGLLDEQYFGPGTRLTVT.

This rearrangement joins TRBV6-6 to TRBJ1-1; D is ambiguous. CDR1 and CDR2 (germline): MNHNY, SVGAGI (reference sequence). The CDR3 length is 13 residues. The V and J ends lost 2 bases and 0 bases respectively, with 4 bases between them. CDR3 residues: CASSYALNTEAFF. DNA of the CDR3: TGTGCCAGCAGTTACGCGCTGAACACTGAAGCTTTCTTT.

The chain carries TRBV29-1 and TRBJ2-7, with D perhaps TRBD1 (5 bases). Trimming stripped 2 bases from V and 0 bases from J, with 8 bases between. The germline CDR1 and CDR2 sequences are SQVTM and ANQGSEA. The CDR3 sequence is 13 residues long. In DNA form, the CDR3 reads TGCAGCGTTGAAACGGACAACTCCTACGAGCAGTACTTC. Its protein product is CSVETDNSYEQYF.

The chain uses TRBV18 and TRBJ2-7, with D possibly matching TRBD2 (6 bases). This CDR3 has 16 residues. The germline CDR1 and CDR2 sequences are KGHSH and LQKENI. The V and J ends lost 1 base and 4 bases respectively, with 17 bases between them. The CDR3 nucleotides read TGTGCCAGCTCACCACGGTACGCGACTAGGTCGTACGAGCAGTACTTC. This translates into CASSPRYATRSYEQYF.

This chain joins TRBV2 and TRBJ1-5, with a possible D match to TRBD1 (6 bases). From germline, CDR1 is SNHLY and CDR2 FYNNEI. V gave up 6 bases and J gave up 2 bases, with 14 bases separating them. The CDR3 consists of 15 residues. CDR3 sequence (DNA): TGTGCCAGCAGCAATACCCGACAGGGCAATCAGCCCCAGCATTTT. The encoded protein is CASSNTRQGNQPQHF.

The chain carries TRBV12-2 and TRBJ1-2; TRBD1 is the table's D call, not checked against the DNA. TRBV12-2 is termed a pseudogene. The CDR3 is 13 residues long. The chain's CDR3 is CASRFRDRDGYTF. CDR3 nucleotides: TGTGCAAGTCGCTTTCGGGACAGGGACGGCTACACCTTC.

This clone has only a few counts. In nucleotides, the CDR3 is TGTGCCAGCAGCGGCGGGACCCCGGATGGCTACACCTTC. This translates into CASSGGTPDGYTF. V is TRBV9 and J is TRBJ1-2; D may be TRBD1 (5 bases). CDR3 length: 13 residues. V shed 3 bases and J shed 6 bases, with 12 bases lying between them. Germline values: CDR1 SGDLS, CDR2 YYNGEE.

The chain employs TRBV14 and TRBJ2-1; the match to TRBD1 covers 8 bases. From germline, CDR1 is SGHDN and CDR2 FVKESK. The CDR3 runs to 17 residues. Trimming removed 4 bases from V and 0 bases from J; junction bases left unmatched: 8. CDR3 bases: TGTGCCAGCAGCCCGAAGGACAGGGAGAACTCCTACAATGAGCAGTTCTTC. This translates into CASSPKDRENSYNEQFF.

This clone is labeled as medium-sized. The V and J genes are TRBV25-1 and TRBJ2-2, with TRBD1 identical over 9 bases. CDR3 length: 15 amino acids. Germline V gene data show CDR1 as MGHDK and CDR2 as SYGVNS. With V trimmed by 2 bases and J by 6 bases, 4 bases remained unmatched. The CDR3 DNA sequence: TGTGCCAGCAGTGAAGGGACAGGGTGGCCCGGGGAGCTGTTTTTT. This translates into CASSEGTGWPGELFF.

Note on this clone: The same CDR3 can be traced to other DNA sequences in this sample. The chain carries TRBV27 and TRBJ2-2, with 10 positions matching TRBD1. Looked up from germline, CDR1 is MNHEY and CDR2 is SMNVEV (reference sequence). This CDR3 region has 16 residues. V dropped 3 bases and J dropped 6; count of bases not matched to a gene: 7. CDR3 DNA: TGTGCCAGCAGTTTTATCCCCGGGACAGGGGCCGGGGAGCTGTTTTTT. Its protein is CASSFIPGTGAGELFF.

The V call is TRBV7-9, the J call TRBJ2-5; D is perhaps TRBD1 (6 bases). The CDR3 is made up of 15 amino acids. Between the trimmed V and J ends, which lost 5 bases and 0 bases, there was a span of 13 bases. Germline V gene sequence: CDR1 SEHNR, CDR2 FQNEAQ (reference sequence). The CDR3 reads CASSLGRGDQETQYF. The CDR3 coding sequence is TGTGCCAGCAGCCTGGGCAGGGGCGACCAAGAGACCCAGTACTTC.

Notes on this clone: Other DNA sequences in this specimen translate into the identical CDR3. The chain carries TRBV30 and TRBJ1-1; D unclear. CDR3 length: 12 amino acids. CDR1 GTSNPN and CDR2 SVGIG come from the germline V gene (reference sequence). With 2 bases removed from V and 5 bases from J, the gap between germline ends came to 9 bases. CDR3 nucleotides: TGTGCCTGGAGTAGAGGAGGGACTGAAGCTTTCTTT. Protein: CAWSRGGTEAFF. Full variable domain (outside the CDR3, taken from reference TRBV30 and TRBJ1-1): SQTIHQWPATLVQPVGSPLSLECTVEGTSNPNLYWYRQAAGRGLQLLFYSVGIGQISSEVPQNLSASRPQDRQFILSSKKLLLSDSGFYLCAWSRGGTEAFFGQGTRLTVV.

A remark on this clone: The sample has other DNA sequences that encode this CDR3 too. The chain links TRBV4-2 to TRBJ2-1; 10 bases fit TRBD2. The CDR3 length is 14 residues. CDR1 LGHNA and CDR2 YNFKEQ come from the germline V gene. The V and J ends lost 1 base and 8 bases, in that order; junction bases with no gene match: 2. CDR3 region: CASSQGTSGDEQFF. Written as DNA, the CDR3 is TGTGCCAGCAGCCAAGGGACTAGCGGCGATGAGCAGTTCTTC.

The chain joins TRBV5-1 to TRBJ1-5; no clear D. Trimming pared 0 bases from V and 3 bases from J, leaving 10 bases between. This CDR3 contains 15 residues. Germline CDR1 reads SGHRS; CDR2 reads YFSETQ. The CDR3 here is CASSLAPGLNQPQHF. CDR3 sequence (DNA): TGCGCCAGCAGCTTGGCCCCAGGTCTCAATCAGCCCCAGCATTTT.

The rearrangement uses TRBV6-5 and TRBJ2-2; weak D call: TRBD1 (6 bases). The CDR3 contains 13 residues. Germline V gene sequence: CDR1 MNHEY, CDR2 SVGAGI. The V and J ends lost 8 bases and 4 bases respectively, with 11 bases between them. The CDR3 coding sequence is TGTGCCAGCTGCGGACAGCTCACCGGGGAGCTGTTTTTT. It yields the protein CASCGQLTGELFF.

This clone has just one count. V gene TRBV6-5 combines with J gene TRBJ2-5; 7 bases are a match to TRBD1. CDR3 length: 16 amino acids. Germline loops: CDR1 MNHEY, CDR2 SVGAGI. Trimming cost V 4 bases and J 2 bases; bases outside gene matches: 10. The CDR3 sequence is CASSLATGWAQETQYF. The CDR3 DNA is TGTGCCAGCAGTTTGGCGACAGGGTGGGCGCAAGAGACCCAGTACTTC.

The chain is built from TRBV19 and TRBJ2-7; D not certain. CDR1 and CDR2 (germline): LNHDA, SQIVND (reference sequence). The V end lost 1 base, the J end lost 5 bases, and 12 bases lay between the germline ends. The CDR3 runs 14 residues. The CDR3: CASSIGVAHDEQYF. CDR3 in DNA: TGTGCCAGTAGTATAGGAGTAGCCCACGACGAGCAGTACTTC.

The chain combines TRBV6-1 with TRBJ1-1, with TRBD1 as a possible D gene (5 bases). Between the trimmed V and J ends, which lost 0 bases and 4 bases, there was a span of 12 bases. The CDR3 is made up of 15 amino acids. The germline V gene encodes CDR1 MNHNS and CDR2 SASEGT. CDR3 DNA: TGTGCCAGCAGTGAAGCAGCAGGGAAAGTCACTGAAGCTTTCTTT. Translated, it gives CASSEAAGKVTEAFF.

The J gene is TRBJ2-3, the V gene TRBV4-1, with D perhaps matching TRBD2 (6 bases). The ends were cut back, 1 base at V and 0 bases at J, with 11 bases in the middle. The CDR3 runs to 16 residues. Germline CDR1 reads MGHRA; CDR2 reads YSYEKL. CDR3 DNA sequence: TGCGCCAGCAGCCAAGGAACCGGGACTAGCACAGATACGCAGTATTTT. Amino acid sequence: CASSQGTGTSTDTQYF.

CDR3 sequence (DNA): TGTGCCAGCAGGGGCATGGGTGCGGGGCTTAATGAAAAACTGTTTTTT. Protein: CASRGMGAGLNEKLFF. V and J are TRBV7-2 and TRBJ1-4; tentatively, D is TRBD1 (5 bases). The CDR3 totals 16 residues. Germline V lookup: CDR1 SGHTA, CDR2 FQGNSA. The V end was cut by 6 bases, the J end by 4 bases, with 18 bases between.

This chain uses TRBV28 with TRBJ1-4; D is perhaps TRBD1 (6 bases). V was trimmed by 6 bases and J by 4 bases, leaving 12 bases between them. This CDR3 contains 14 residues. Germline CDR1 is MDHEN and CDR2 is SYDVKM. CDR3 coding DNA: TGTGCCAGCAGCGTCAGGGGCCTTAATGAAAAACTGTTTTTT. Its translation is CASSVRGLNEKLFF.

The V and J genes are TRBV11-2 and TRBJ1-3; D gene unclear. Between the trimmed V and J ends, which lost 5 bases and 0 bases, there was a span of 8 bases. This CDR3 is 14 amino acids long. Germline CDR1 is SGHAT and CDR2 is FQNNGV. DNA of the CDR3: TGTGCCAGCAGCCGAGCCATCTCTGGAAACACCATATATTTT. This encodes CASSRAISGNTIYF.

J is TRBJ2-7 and V is TRBV19; D is possibly TRBD1 (5 bases). V was cut by 3 bases and J by 2 bases, with 8 bases left in between. This CDR3 region has 13 residues. From germline, CDR1 is LNHDA and CDR2 SQIVND (reference sequence). DNA for the CDR3: TGTGCCAGTAGTATCAGGGATACCTACGAGCAGTACTTC. Translated: CASSIRDTYEQYF.